This TCR beta chain was identified in a study of control samples from healthy donors and cancer patients. This table comes from immunoSEQ multiplex PCR, and its TCRdb copy is limited to in-frame clones, with some not included. The table includes approximately 90,000 clones, over 75% detected once. Trimming took 3 bases from V and 3 from J, leaving 20 bases between them. Germline lookup yields CDR1 MGHDK and CDR2 SYGVNS. The CDR3 covers 17 residues. What was sequenced was blood. The rearrangement links TRBV25-1 to TRBJ1-1, with unresolved D. The clonotype originates from a woman between 40 and 50 years old in good health. The CDR3 spells CASSDGITVGRHTEAFF. CDR3 DNA: TGTGCCAGCAGTGACGGAATAACTGTGGGTCGGCACACTGAAGCTTTCTTT.